This passage covers 3 T cell receptor beta chains from one sample sequenced in a study of TIL therapy for anti-PD-1-resistant metastatic lung cancer. Time point reported: pre-treatment sample, taken before nivolumab and TIL therapy. The libraries were made with immunoSEQ v3. Using immunoSEQ multiplex PCR, the repertoire was profiled, and TCRdb retains in-frame clones only, with some absent. The table shows around 55,000 clones, with 75% to 85% occurring only once. The material sequenced was blood, taken at baseline. All receptors come from a person between 25 and 79 years old with non-small cell lung cancer.

The chain employs TRBV4-3 and TRBJ2-7; 9 nucleotides match TRBD1. There are 14 residues in the CDR3. The V segment lost 6 bases and the J segment 4 bases; nucleotides outside the gene matches: 7. Germline CDR1 and CDR2: LGHNA and YSLEER. Here the CDR3 DNA reads TGCGCCAGCAGTCCCGGGACAGGGAGGTACGAGCAGTACTTC. The encoded protein is CASSPGTGRYEQYF.

The chain links TRBV3-1 (or the pseudogene TRBV3-2) to TRBJ2-5; 8 bases are a match to TRBD2. In germline, CDR1 is LGHDT, CDR2 YNNKEL (reference sequence). There are 16 residues in the CDR3. Unmatched junction bases numbered 8, after V lost 1 base and J lost 4 bases. CDR3 sequence reads: CASSQALRGARETQYF. The DNA for the CDR3 is TGTGCCAGCAGCCAAGCTCTGCGGGGGGCTAGAGAGACCCAGTACTTC.

V is TRBV30 and J is TRBJ1-4; D remains ambiguous. This CDR3 has 12 amino acids. Germline CDR1 and CDR2: GTSNPN and SVGIG (reference sequence). The V and J ends lost 2 bases and 8 bases respectively, with 9 bases between them. CDR3 sequence (DNA): TGTGCCTGGAGTCTCTCTAGGGAAAAACTGTTTTTT. Translating it yields CAWSLSREKLFF.